This T cell receptor (beta chain) was captured by sequencing in a study of cytotoxic CD8 clonotypes in ibrutinib-treated CLL. About the research overall: Mean yields were roughly 250,000 productive templates and about 97,000 productive rearrangements per sample.

This table comes from immunoSEQ multiplex PCR, and its TCRdb copy is limited to in-frame clones, with some not included. The table has approximately 100,000 clones, approximately 80% seen once. The CDR3 has 15 residues. V lost 5 bases, J lost 4 bases, and 4 bases stayed unmatched. Germline V gene lookup returns CDR1 SGHTA and CDR2 FQGNSA. The chain uses TRBV7-2 and TRBJ2-1, with 11 bases lining up with TRBD2. The input for sequencing was PBMCs, taken after 24 months of ibrutinib treatment. The receptor comes from a human donor with chronic lymphocytic leukemia. CDR3 nucleotide sequence: TGTGCCAGCAGCCCATTAGCGGGAGGGTACAATGAGCAGTTCTTC. Encoded protein: CASSPLAGGYNEQFF. Complete variable domain (other parts from reference TRBV7-2 and TRBJ2-1): GAGVSQSPSNKVTEKGKDVELRCDPISGHTALYWYRQSLGQGLEFLIYFQGNSAPDKSGLPSDRFSAERTGGSVSTLTIQRTQQEDSAVYLCASSPLAGGYNEQFFGPGTRLTVL.